Sequencing of this T cell receptor (beta chain) was carried out in a study of blood T cell repertoires in COVID-19. The repertoire was sequenced with immunoSEQ multiplex PCR; TCRdb's copy has only in-frame clones and lacks some. This sample carries about 350,000 clones, approximately 84% of them seen once, and the ten largest clones take approximately 1%. The sample comprised PBMCs or T cells enriched from blood (not recorded which). The receptor comes from a woman aged 25-40 years who had recovered from COVID-19.

This chain's CDR3 is CSASRGGGTTGELFF. CDR3 nucleotides: TGCAGTGCTAGTCGAGGCGGGGGGACCACCGGGGAGCTGTTTTTT. The chain uses TRBV20-1 and TRBJ2-2; 8 bases agree with TRBD2. The CDR3 consists of 15 residues. From germline, CDR1 is DFQATT and CDR2 SNEGSKA (reference sequence). V lost 3 bases, J lost 4 bases, and 7 bases stayed unmatched.